The rows below give T cell receptor beta chains drawn from one sample of a study of graft-versus-host responses after intestinal transplantation. These receptors have no identified antigens. The method was immunoSEQ multiplex PCR; TCRdb's version includes in-frame clones alone and lacks a portion of them. Found here are some 90,000 clones, approximately 80% of them singletons; the top ten hold approximately 0.78%. Sequences were derived from unstimulated CD4+ T cells sorted from spleen or lymph node cells, sampled before intestinal transplant. These receptor sequences come from a human donor who received an intestinal transplant. CDR3s include the opening cysteine and the closing phenylalanine or tryptophan. D genes are given only for firm matches. The listing skips clone size in some rows; elsewhere it reads once, few, many or a size class.

V gene: TRBV11-2
J gene: TRBJ2-7
D gene: TRBD2
clone size: .
CDR3 DNA: TGTGCCAGCAGGGAAGGGAGGGGCTACGAGCAGTACTTC
CDR3 protein: CASREGRGYEQYF

V gene: TRBV10-3
J gene: TRBJ2-7
D gene: TRBD2
clone size: .
CDR3 DNA: TGTGCCATCAGTGAGTTTGCGGGGGTCTCCTACGAGCAGTACTTC
CDR3 protein: CAISEFAGVSYEQYF

V gene: TRBV29-1
J gene: TRBJ2-5
D gene: TRBD2
clone size: .
CDR3 DNA: TGCAGCGTTGCGAGCGGGGTAGAGACCCAGTACTTC
CDR3 protein: CSVASGVETQYF

V gene: TRBV19
J gene: TRBJ2-3
D gene: TRBD2
clone size: .
CDR3 DNA: TGTGCCAGTAGTATAGGTGGGACTAGCGGTACAGATACGCAGTATTTT
CDR3 protein: CASSIGGTSGTDTQYF

V gene: TRBV1
J gene: TRBJ2-1
D gene: .
clone size: .
CDR3 DNA: TGCACCAGCAGCCGTCCAGCGGGGGGGCATGAGCAGTTCTTC
CDR3 protein: CTSSRPAGGHEQFF

V gene: TRBV19
J gene: TRBJ2-1
D gene: TRBD1
clone size: once
CDR3 DNA: TGTGCCAGTAGTAAGTCCGGGACAGGGTTTCGTAATGAGCAGTTCTTC
CDR3 protein: CASSKSGTGFRNEQFF

V gene: TRBV19
J gene: TRBJ2-7
D gene: TRBD2
clone size: .
CDR3 DNA: TGTGCCGTGGGACCTTCGACTAGCCCCCATAAGGAGCAGTACTTC
CDR3 protein: CAVGPSTSPHKEQYF

V gene: TRBV5-1
J gene: TRBJ2-3
D gene: TRBD2
clone size: .
CDR3 DNA: TGCGCCAGCAGCTCACTAGCGGGGCCTACCGGGGTAGATACGCAGTATTTT
CDR3 protein: CASSSLAGPTGVDTQYF

V gene: TRBV2
J gene: TRBJ1-5
D gene: .
clone size: few
CDR3 DNA: TGTGCCAGCAGTGATAGGCAGGGGAAAAGGAGCAATCAGCCCCAGCATTTT
CDR3 protein: CASSDRQGKRSNQPQHF

V gene: TRBV28
J gene: TRBJ1-6
D gene: TRBD1
clone size: few
CDR3 DNA: TGTGCCAGCACCACCTTAGGGGGCTTGGTAGGGTCACCCCTCCACTTT
CDR3 protein: CASTTLGGLVGSPLHF

V gene: TRBV5-1
J gene: TRBJ2-5
D gene: .
clone size: .
CDR3 DNA: TGCGCCAGCAGCTTGGAGCGGCGACCGGGCCAGTACTTC
CDR3 protein: CASSLERRPGQYF

V gene: TRBV18
J gene: TRBJ2-3
D gene: TRBD2
clone size: .
CDR3 DNA: TGTGCCAGCTCACTAAGACTAGCCGCAGATACGCAGTATTTT
CDR3 protein: CASSLRLAADTQYF

V gene: TRBV28
J gene: TRBJ2-7
D gene: .
clone size: .
CDR3 DNA: TGTGCCAGCAGTTTAGGTGGGACATTTTTGTACGAGCAGTACTTC
CDR3 protein: CASSLGGTFLYEQYF

V gene: TRBV28
J gene: TRBJ2-1
D gene: .
clone size: .
CDR3 DNA: TGTGCCAGCAGTTTTTTCCGCAGGTCCCCTGAGCAGTTCTTC
CDR3 protein: CASSFFRRSPEQFF

V gene: TRBV18
J gene: TRBJ1-2
D gene: TRBD1
clone size: .
CDR3 DNA: TGTGCCAGCTCACCAATGAGGGACCAGGGGGTCTATGGCTACACCTTC
CDR3 protein: CASSPMRDQGVYGYTF

V gene: TRBV28
J gene: TRBJ2-1
D gene: .
clone size: .
CDR3 DNA: TGTGCCAGCAAGGGACTCAGCTCCTACAATGAGCAGTTCTTC
CDR3 protein: CASKGLSSYNEQFF

V gene: TRBV5-5
J gene: TRBJ1-4
D gene: TRBD1
clone size: few
CDR3 DNA: TGTGCCAGCAGCTCGCGGACAGGGGGCGCGACTAATGAAAAACTGTTTTTT
CDR3 protein: CASSSRTGGATNEKLFF

V gene: TRBV6-5
J gene: TRBJ2-7
D gene: .
clone size: few
CDR3 DNA: TGTGCCAGTACAGGGTTCTACGAGCAGTACTTC
CDR3 protein: CASTGFYEQYF

V gene: TRBV7-8
J gene: TRBJ1-5
D gene: TRBD1
clone size: .
CDR3 DNA: TGTGCCAGCCGAGCCGGACAGGGGGGTCAGCCCCAGCATTTT
CDR3 protein: CASRAGQGGQPQHF

V gene: TRBV10-3
J gene: TRBJ2-1
D gene: TRBD2
clone size: .
CDR3 DNA: TGTGCCATCAGTGGACGGGGGGAACAGGAGCAGTTCTTC
CDR3 protein: CAISGRGEQEQFF

V gene: TRBV5-1
J gene: TRBJ2-7
D gene: .
clone size: .
CDR3 DNA: TGCGCCAGCAGCGCCTGGGACACCCCCTACGAGCAGTACTTC
CDR3 protein: CASSAWDTPYEQYF

V gene: TRBV5-6
J gene: TRBJ2-3
D gene: TRBD1
clone size: .
CDR3 DNA: TGTGTCAGCAGCCCTACGTTGGACAGGAGCACAGATACGCAGTATTTT
CDR3 protein: CVSSPTLDRSTDTQYF

V gene: TRBV9
J gene: TRBJ2-7
D gene: .
clone size: .
CDR3 DNA: TGTGCCAGCGGACACGGCTCAAGGGAGCAGTACTTC
CDR3 protein: CASGHGSREQYF

V gene: TRBV2
J gene: TRBJ1-5
D gene: TRBD1
clone size: .
CDR3 DNA: TGTGCCAGCATCCCGGACAGGGCAAATCAGCCCCAGCATTTT
CDR3 protein: CASIPDRANQPQHF

V gene: TRBV5-1
J gene: TRBJ2-1
D gene: .
clone size: .
CDR3 DNA: TGCGCCAGTTCGATAAGCAACGCCAATGAGCAGTTCTTC
CDR3 protein: CASSISNANEQFF

V gene: TRBV5-4
J gene: TRBJ2-3
D gene: .
clone size: .
CDR3 DNA: TGTGCCAGCAGCCGGACAGATACGCAGTATTTT
CDR3 protein: CASSRTDTQYF

V gene: TRBV10-3
J gene: TRBJ1-2
D gene: .
clone size: .
CDR3 DNA: TGTGCCATCAGTGTAGATGCCCAGGGCTATGGCTACACCTTC
CDR3 protein: CAISVDAQGYGYTF

V gene: TRBV5-1
J gene: TRBJ1-1
D gene: .
clone size: .
CDR3 DNA: TGCGCCAGCAGCCTTACAAGGAACACTGAAGCTTTCTTT
CDR3 protein: CASSLTRNTEAFF

V gene: TRBV7-9
J gene: TRBJ1-1
D gene: .
clone size: .
CDR3 DNA: TGTGCCAGCAGTCCTCAGAGGGCGGCTTTCTTT
CDR3 protein: CASSPQRAAFF

V gene: TRBV10-3
J gene: TRBJ1-1
D gene: .
clone size: .
CDR3 DNA: TGTGCCATCAGCCAAGGACAGATGAACACTGAAGCTTTCTTT
CDR3 protein: CAISQGQMNTEAFF

V gene: TRBV5-1
J gene: TRBJ2-5
D gene: .
clone size: few
CDR3 DNA: TGCGCCAGCACCAGGCTTCGCGGGACTCAAGAGACCCAGTACTTC
CDR3 protein: CASTRLRGTQETQYF

V gene: TRBV5-8
J gene: TRBJ1-2
D gene: TRBD1
clone size: once
CDR3 DNA: TGTGCCAGCAGCTTCCGGGACAGGTTTAATGGCTACACCTTC
CDR3 protein: CASSFRDRFNGYTF

V gene: TRBV18
J gene: TRBJ2-7
D gene: .
clone size: .
CDR3 DNA: TGTGCCAGCTCACCACTGAGGACCTACGAGCAGTACTTC
CDR3 protein: CASSPLRTYEQYF

V gene: TRBV7-2
J gene: TRBJ2-7
D gene: TRBD2
clone size: .
CDR3 DNA: TGTGCCAGCAGCTTGGGGGGGGTGGGCTACGAGCAGTACTTC
CDR3 protein: CASSLGGVGYEQYF

V gene: TRBV28
J gene: TRBJ2-2
D gene: TRBD2
clone size: .
CDR3 DNA: TGTGCCAGCAGTTCCTACCGTAGGGCTAGCGGAAAGACCGGGGAGCTGTTTTTT
CDR3 protein: CASSSYRRASGKTGELFF

V gene: TRBV1
J gene: TRBJ2-1
D gene: .
clone size: .
CDR3 DNA: TGCACCAGCAGCCAAGACCAATCGGGACTAGCGGGATCTGGGGCGGGGAATGAGCAGTTCTTC
CDR3 protein: CTSSQDQSGLAGSGAGNEQFF

V gene: TRBV5-1
J gene: TRBJ2-1
D gene: .
clone size: .
CDR3 DNA: TGCGCCAGCACGGCGGGTGACCGCAATGAGCAGTTCTTC
CDR3 protein: CASTAGDRNEQFF

V gene: TRBV28
J gene: TRBJ1-1
D gene: TRBD1
clone size: .
CDR3 DNA: TGTGCCAGCAGCACCCGTCGACAGGGGGCGTCTGAAGCTTTCTTT
CDR3 protein: CASSTRRQGASEAFF

V gene: TRBV7-8
J gene: TRBJ2-7
D gene: TRBD2
clone size: few
CDR3 DNA: TGTGCCAGCAGCTTAGGGCGTTTGCGACCTAGCGGGACGACCTACGAGCAGTACTTC
CDR3 protein: CASSLGRLRPSGTTYEQYF

V gene: TRBV11-3
J gene: TRBJ2-1
D gene: .
clone size: .
CDR3 DNA: TGTGCCAGCAGCTTAGGTGGCGGGTGGGGGGTATTGAATGAGCAGTTCTTC
CDR3 protein: CASSLGGGWGVLNEQFF

V gene: TRBV5-1
J gene: TRBJ2-2
D gene: TRBD1
clone size: .
CDR3 DNA: TGCGCCAGCAGCAGCCAGGGGGTTACCGGGGAGCTGTTTTTT
CDR3 protein: CASSSQGVTGELFF

V gene: TRBV10-3
J gene: TRBJ1-2
D gene: TRBD1
clone size: .
CDR3 DNA: TGTGCCATCAGGGGACAGGTCGCTAACTATGGCTACACCTTC
CDR3 protein: CAIRGQVANYGYTF

V gene: TRBV11-1
J gene: TRBJ2-5
D gene: .
clone size: .
CDR3 DNA: TGTGCCAGCAGCTCTCGGAGGTACCAAGAGACCCAGTACTTC
CDR3 protein: CASSSRRYQETQYF

V gene: TRBV5-8
J gene: TRBJ2-7
D gene: .
clone size: .
CDR3 DNA: TGTGCCAGCAGCTTCAATTACCCAACCGTGCGGGAGCAGTACTTC
CDR3 protein: CASSFNYPTVREQYF

V gene: TRBV19
J gene: TRBJ2-7
D gene: .
clone size: .
CDR3 DNA: TGTGCCAGTAGTATAGAACAGGGCTCCTACGAGCAGTACTTC
CDR3 protein: CASSIEQGSYEQYF

V gene: TRBV6-6
J gene: TRBJ2-1
D gene: TRBD1
clone size: .
CDR3 DNA: TGTGCCAGCAGTTGGACAGGGAGCTCCTACAATGAGCAGTTCTTC
CDR3 protein: CASSWTGSSYNEQFF

V gene: TRBV2
J gene: TRBJ2-7
D gene: .
clone size: .
CDR3 DNA: TGTGCCAGCAGGGACAGCTCCTACGAGCAGTACTTC
CDR3 protein: CASRDSSYEQYF

V gene: TRBV7-2
J gene: TRBJ1-1
D gene: TRBD1
clone size: .
CDR3 DNA: TGTGCCAGCAGCTTAGCGACAGGGGTGAACACTGAAGCTTTCTTT
CDR3 protein: CASSLATGVNTEAFF

V gene: TRBV5-1
J gene: TRBJ2-2
D gene: TRBD1
clone size: .
CDR3 DNA: TGCGCCAGCAGCCCGGGCCGGGACAGGGGGGCCGGGGAGCTGTTTTTT
CDR3 protein: CASSPGRDRGAGELFF

V gene: TRBV5-1
J gene: TRBJ2-1
D gene: .
clone size: .
CDR3 DNA: TGCGCCAGCTCCCCCCAAGCAGCGGGTCTCCAAGGTGAGCAGTTCTTC
CDR3 protein: CASSPQAAGLQGEQFF

V gene: TRBV5-4
J gene: TRBJ2-3
D gene: TRBD1
clone size: .
CDR3 DNA: TGTGCCAGCAGCCGGGGACAGCCAGATACGCAGTATTTT
CDR3 protein: CASSRGQPDTQYF

V gene: TRBV2
J gene: TRBJ2-1
D gene: .
clone size: .
CDR3 DNA: TGTGCCAGCAGTGAAGTCGTCAATGAGCAGTTCTTC
CDR3 protein: CASSEVVNEQFF

V gene: TRBV5-1
J gene: TRBJ1-1
D gene: .
clone size: .
CDR3 DNA: TGCGCCAGCAGCTGGGGGACCGAGGGAGGCACTGAAGCTTTCTTT
CDR3 protein: CASSWGTEGGTEAFF

V gene: TRBV2
J gene: TRBJ1-1
D gene: .
clone size: few
CDR3 DNA: TGTGCCAGCAGTGACCGGGGAAACACTGAAGCTTTCTTT
CDR3 protein: CASSDRGNTEAFF

V gene: TRBV7-2
J gene: TRBJ1-3
D gene: .
clone size: .
CDR3 DNA: TGTGCCAGCAGCTTAGCGGGCCTTGGAAACACCATATATTTT
CDR3 protein: CASSLAGLGNTIYF

V gene: TRBV6-1
J gene: TRBJ2-5
D gene: TRBD1
clone size: few
CDR3 DNA: TGTGCCAGCACGGGACAGGGGTCAAAGACCCAGTACTTC
CDR3 protein: CASTGQGSKTQYF

V gene: TRBV5-1
J gene: TRBJ2-5
D gene: .
clone size: .
CDR3 DNA: TGCGCCAGCAGCTTGGATCGAGAGACCCAGTACTTC
CDR3 protein: CASSLDRETQYF